The sequence of this TCR beta chain was determined in a study of cytomegalovirus exposure and HLA in healthy donors. Study-wide context: Within the Caucasian-associated ancestry cluster were 81% of the approximately 400 genotyped donors.

In regard to this clone: Its antigen is unknown.

Study-wide findings and caveats: Roughly even sequencing depth across donors was the assumption behind the presence/absence analyses.

Vbeta (60) and Jbeta (13) primers were used in the PCR. Sequenced by immunoSEQ multiplex PCR; TCRdb stores in-frame clones only, minus some. The record lists 40,000 or so clones, of which the ten most abundant hold roughly 8%. The sequence derives from a male donor in good health and CMV-seronegative. Source material: PBMCs.

The CDR3 loop is CASSEPLGQGPGYGYTF. CDR3 DNA: TGTGCCAGCAGTGAGCCCCTCGGACAGGGGCCGGGCTATGGCTACACCTTC. The chain has TRBV25-1 and TRBJ1-2; 9 nucleotides line up with TRBD1. J lost 4 bases, V lost 3 bases, and 12 bases had no gene match. Germline V CDR1 and CDR2: MGHDK, SYGVNS. This CDR3 has 17 residues.